This is a list of T cell receptor beta chains from one sample in a study of T cell repertoires in cytomegalovirus infection. TCRdb processed the reads anew with MiXCR; each CDR3 protein has one entry. The repertoire holds around 100,000 distinct CDR3 sequences, with more than 15% as singletons. Sequencing was performed on PBMCs. The receptors here all came from a human donor in good health (CMV status not recorded). Some clones in this sample may be carry-over from other donors' samples. Each CDR3 is given with its conserved first and last residue. D genes are given only for firm matches. Part of the rows lack a size; the others show once, few, many or a class for expanded clones.

J gene	D gene	V gene	clone size	CDR3 protein	CDR3 DNA
TRBJ2-7	TRBD1	TRBV19	NA	CASSSGTVYEQYF	TGTGCCAGTAGTTCCGGGACAGTCTACGAGCAGTACTTC
TRBJ2-5	NA	TRBV5-5	NA	CASSFTSQETQYF	TGTGCCAGCAGCTTCACAAGCCAAGAGACCCAGTACTTC
TRBJ1-3	NA	TRBV7-3	NA	CASSPRAGVANTIYF	TGTGCCAGCAGCCCCAGGGCGGGGGTTGCAAACACCATATATTTT
TRBJ2-5	NA	TRBV7-2	few	CASSKPAGGSETQYF	TGTGCCAGCAGCAAACCGGCCGGGGGCTCAGAGACCCAGTACTTC
TRBJ2-7	TRBD1	TRBV28	once	CASSLTGDPYELYF	TGTGCCAGCAGTTTGACAGGGGACCCCTACGAGCTGTACTTC
TRBJ2-6	NA	TRBV30	once	CAWKSLGSPPGRGSAGANVLTF	TGTGCCTGGAAAAGCCTAGGTTCTCCACCGGGTAGGGGGTCGGCTGGGGCCAACGTCCTGACTTTC
TRBJ1-2	NA	TRBV6-2/TRBV6-3	NA	CASKKTGANYGYTF	TGTGCCAGCAAGAAGACAGGAGCTAACTATGGCTACACCTTC
TRBJ2-3	NA	TRBV28	few	CASSLGTGVALSDTQYF	TGTGCCAGCAGTTTAGGAACCGGCGTAGCGTTGTCAGATACGCAGTATTTT
TRBJ1-5	NA	TRBV19	many	CASTGWGEPQHF	TGTGCCAGTACCGGCTGGGGAGAGCCCCAGCATTTT
TRBJ1-2	NA	TRBV5-1	many	CASSLDSRRGYTF	TGCGCCAGCAGCTTGGACTCCCGGCGTGGCTACACCTTC
TRBJ2-7	TRBD2	TRBV12-3/TRBV12-4	few	CASSGGLGGYEQYF	TGTGCCAGCAGCGGGGGACTAGGCGGCTACGAGCAGTACTTC
TRBJ2-1	TRBD2	TRBV24-1	NA	CATSDALSTSGGIGNEQFF	TGTGCCACCAGTGATGCCCTTTCGACTAGCGGGGGTATTGGGAATGAGCAGTTCTTC